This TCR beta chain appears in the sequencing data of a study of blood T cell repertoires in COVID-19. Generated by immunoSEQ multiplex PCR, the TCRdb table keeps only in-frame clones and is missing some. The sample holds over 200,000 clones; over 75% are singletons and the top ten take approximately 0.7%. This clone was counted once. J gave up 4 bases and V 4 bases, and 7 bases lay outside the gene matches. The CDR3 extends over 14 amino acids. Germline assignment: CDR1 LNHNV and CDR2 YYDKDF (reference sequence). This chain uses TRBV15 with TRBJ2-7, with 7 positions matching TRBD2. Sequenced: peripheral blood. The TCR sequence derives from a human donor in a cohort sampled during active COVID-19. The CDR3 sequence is CATSTKGGGYEQYF. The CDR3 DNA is TGTGCCACCAGCACAAAAGGCGGGGGTTACGAGCAGTACTTC.